The source of this T cell receptor beta chain is a study of cytomegalovirus exposure and HLA in healthy donors. PCR amplification relied on 60 Vbeta primers (plus 13 Jbeta primers). TCRdb's copy holds only in-frame clones and misses some; the assay was immunoSEQ multiplex PCR. Of about 83,000 clones detected, 81% appear once; the ten largest clones hold about 2%. This receptor was obtained from a woman in her thirties in good health and CMV-seronegative. The sample taken for sequencing was PBMCs.

CDR3 coding DNA: TGTGCCAGCAGCCCCAAATGGCTCAATTCACCCCTCCACTTT. This gives the protein CASSPKWLNSPLHF. The V call is TRBV6-6, the J call TRBJ1-6; unclear D gene. V gave up 6 bases and J gave up 7 bases, with 13 bases separating them. This CDR3 is built from 14 residues. Germline CDR1 MNHNY, CDR2 SVGAGI (reference sequence).